The 13 T cell receptor beta chains reported below all come from one sample, sequenced in a study of fetal regulatory T cell absence and autoimmunity. Using immunoSEQ multiplex PCR, the repertoire was profiled, and TCRdb retains in-frame clones only, with some absent. The sample yields more than 85,000 clones, approximately 79% seen once. Sample: pancreas tissue. The receptors were gathered from a male donor with IPEX syndrome.

The table lists this clone with a few counts. J is TRBJ2-3 and V is TRBV5-1; TRBD2 agrees at 7 bases. J gave up 0 bases and V 5 bases, and 3 bases lay outside the gene matches. Germline V gives CDR1 SGHRS, CDR2 YFSETQ. The CDR3 totals 14 residues. The CDR3 DNA sequence: TGCGCCAGCAGTCTAGCGGAAAGCACAGATACGCAGTATTTT. This sequence encodes CASSLAESTDTQYF. The whole variable domain, filled in from reference TRBV5-1 and TRBJ2-3, reads KAGVTQTPRYLIKTRGQQVTLSCSPISGHRSVSWYQQTPGQGLQFLFEYFSETQRNKGNFPGRFSGRQFSNSRSEMNVSTLELGDSALYLCASSLAESTDTQYFGPGTRLTVL.

This clone was counted a few times. This chain connects TRBV18 to TRBJ1-1; the D gene is possibly TRBD1 (5 bases). Germline CDR1 and CDR2: KGHSH and LQKENI. Trimming removed 6 bases at V and 1 base at J, with 9 bases between. The CDR3 covers 13 residues. CDR3 bases: TGTGCCAGCTCGGGAGGGGAGAACACTGAAGCTTTCTTT. This encodes CASSGGENTEAFF. Using reference TRBV18 and TRBJ1-1 for the parts outside the CDR3, the full variable domain is NAGVMQNPRHLVRRRGQEARLRCSPMKGHSHVYWYRQLPEEGLKFMVYLQKENIIDESGMPKERFSAEFPKEGPSILRIQQVVRGDSAAYFCASSGGENTEAFFGQGTRLTVV.

In the case of this clone: This specimen includes other DNA sequences encoding the same CDR3. The gene calls are TRBV6-5 and TRBJ2-7, with D unresolved. This CDR3 is 13 amino acids long. CDR1 MNHEY and CDR2 SVGAGI come from the germline V gene. Trimming removed 6 bases at V and 5 bases at J, with 14 bases between. Here the CDR3 DNA reads TGTGCCAGCAGCCCCGGAGAGGTCCACGAGCAGTACTTC. It yields the protein CASSPGEVHEQYF.

V and J are TRBV6-5 and TRBJ2-7; 9 bases agree with TRBD2. Germline V CDR1 and CDR2: MNHEY, SVGAGI. Trimming took 0 bases from V and 2 from J; bases not matched to a gene: 5. The CDR3 runs to 16 residues. CDR3: CASSYSSGRIAYEQYF. CDR3 nucleotide sequence: TGTGCCAGCAGTTACTCGAGCGGGAGGATCGCCTACGAGCAGTACTTC.

The chain has TRBV7-9 and TRBJ2-5; the D gene is possibly TRBD2 (5 bases). From germline, CDR1 is SEHNR and CDR2 FQNEAQ (reference sequence). This CDR3 contains 14 residues. Trimming removed 8 bases at V and 4 bases at J, with 17 bases between. In nucleotides, the CDR3 is TGTGCCAGCCGACCGGCGGGCCCGAGAGAGACCCAGTACTTC. Protein: CASRPAGPRETQYF. The whole variable domain, remainder taken from reference TRBV7-9 and TRBJ2-5, is DTGVSQNPRHKITKRGQNVTFRCDPISEHNRLYWYRQTLGQGPEFLTYFQNEAQLEKSRLLSDRFSAERPKGSFSTLEIQRTEQGDSAMYLCASRPAGPRETQYFGPGTRLLVL.

This sequence joins TRBV12-5 and TRBJ1-3; D is undetermined. The CDR3 loop spans 13 amino acids. Trimming shortened V by 9 bases and J by 1 base, and 10 bases separated the two germline ends. From germline, CDR1 is LGHNT and CDR2 FRNRAP. The CDR3 region has the DNA TGTGCTAGCATTAAAAGTTCTGGAAACACCATATATTTT. It specifies CASIKSSGNTIYF.

The chain combines TRBV4-1 with TRBJ2-5, with a weak D call TRBD1 (5 bases). The germline gives CDR1 MGHRA, CDR2 YSYEKL. This CDR3 comprises 15 residues. V lost 0 bases and J 5 bases, leaving 13 bases between the germline ends. The CDR3 DNA reads as TGCGCCAGCAGCCAAGATAGGGGATCTTGGGAGACCCAGTACTTC. It encodes CASSQDRGSWETQYF.

The V and J genes are TRBV6-5 and TRBJ2-7; D may be TRBD2 (6 bases). The CDR3 loop spans 15 amino acids. In germline, CDR1 is MNHEY, CDR2 SVGAGI. V shed 8 bases and J shed 5 bases, with 22 bases lying between them. The chain's CDR3 is CASGGGDSGNNEQYF. In nucleotides, the CDR3 is TGTGCCAGCGGAGGCGGGGATAGCGGTAATAACGAGCAGTACTTC.

This clone has just one count. V usage is TRBV4-3 and J usage is TRBJ1-1; D remains ambiguous. V shed 5 bases and J shed 6 bases, with 7 bases lying between them. CDR1 and CDR2 (germline): LGHNA, YSLEER. The CDR3 is 11 residues long. The CDR3 protein is CASSSGPEAFF. The CDR3 DNA is TGCGCCAGCAGCTCCGGACCTGAAGCTTTCTTT.

J is TRBJ2-5 and V is TRBV4-1, with 11 bases matching TRBD2. Germline lookup yields CDR1 MGHRA and CDR2 YSYEKL. Trimming took 2 bases from V and 4 from J; bases not matched to a gene: 12. The CDR3 consists of 18 residues. CDR3: CASSQYPGLAEPGETQYF. CDR3 nucleotides: TGCGCCAGCAGCCAATACCCGGGACTAGCGGAGCCTGGAGAGACCCAGTACTTC.

The chain is built from TRBV11-3 and TRBJ1-3; D call uncertain. The CDR3 covers 14 residues. V shed 3 bases and J shed 1 base, with 7 bases lying between them. The germline V gene encodes CDR1 SGHNT and CDR2 YENEEA. CDR3 sequence: CASSFQKSGNTIYF. In DNA form, the CDR3 reads TGTGCCAGCAGCTTTCAAAAATCTGGAAACACCATATATTTT.

J is TRBJ2-1 and V is TRBV27; the D gene is possibly TRBD2 (5 bases). The CDR3 contains 16 residues. Germline CDR1 and CDR2: MNHEY and SMNVEV (reference sequence). Trimming removed 6 bases from V and 0 bases from J, with 15 bases in between. CDR3 loop: CASSGVDWSSYNEQFF. The CDR3, as DNA: TGTGCCAGCAGCGGGGTGGACTGGAGCTCCTACAATGAGCAGTTCTTC.

This clone was picked up one time. The rearrangement joins TRBV5-1 to TRBJ2-5, with a weak D call TRBD1 (6 bases). The V and J ends lost 0 bases and 4 bases respectively, with 10 bases between them. CDR3 length equals 14 residues. Germline CDR1 SGHRS, CDR2 YFSETQ. This CDR3 reads CASSLVRGRETQYF. CDR3 nucleotides: TGCGCCAGCAGCTTGGTCAGGGGCAGAGAGACCCAGTACTTC.